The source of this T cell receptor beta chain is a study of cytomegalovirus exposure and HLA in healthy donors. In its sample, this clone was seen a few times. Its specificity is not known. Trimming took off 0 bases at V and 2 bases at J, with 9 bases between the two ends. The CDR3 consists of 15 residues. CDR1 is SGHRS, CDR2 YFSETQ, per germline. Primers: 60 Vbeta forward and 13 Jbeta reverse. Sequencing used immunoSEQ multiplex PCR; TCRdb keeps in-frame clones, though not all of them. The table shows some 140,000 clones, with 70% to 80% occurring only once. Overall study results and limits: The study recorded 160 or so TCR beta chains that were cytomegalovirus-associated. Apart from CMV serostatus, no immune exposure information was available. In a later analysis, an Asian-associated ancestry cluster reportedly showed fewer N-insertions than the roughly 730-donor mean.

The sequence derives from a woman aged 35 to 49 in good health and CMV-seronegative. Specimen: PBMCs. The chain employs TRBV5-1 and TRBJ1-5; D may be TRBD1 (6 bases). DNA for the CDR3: TGCGCCAGCAGCTTGGAACCAGGGGGCAATCAGCCCCAGCATTTT. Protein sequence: CASSLEPGGNQPQHF. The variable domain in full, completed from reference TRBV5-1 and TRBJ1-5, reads KAGVTQTPRYLIKTRGQQVTLSCSPISGHRSVSWYQQTPGQGLQFLFEYFSETQRNKGNFPGRFSGRQFSNSRSEMNVSTLELGDSALYLCASSLEPGGNQPQHFGDGTRLSIL.